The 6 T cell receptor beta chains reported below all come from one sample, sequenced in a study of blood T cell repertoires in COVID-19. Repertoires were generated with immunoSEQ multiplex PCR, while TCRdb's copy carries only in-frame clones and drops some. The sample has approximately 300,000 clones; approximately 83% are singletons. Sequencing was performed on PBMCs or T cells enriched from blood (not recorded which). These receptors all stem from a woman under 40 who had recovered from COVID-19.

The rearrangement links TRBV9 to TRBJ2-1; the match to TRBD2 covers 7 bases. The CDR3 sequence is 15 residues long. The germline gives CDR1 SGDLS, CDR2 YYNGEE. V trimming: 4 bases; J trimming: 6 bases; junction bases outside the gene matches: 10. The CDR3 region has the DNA TGTGCCAGCAGCACATCGTCCGGGAGGAGCAATGAGCAGTTCTTC. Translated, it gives CASSTSSGRSNEQFF.

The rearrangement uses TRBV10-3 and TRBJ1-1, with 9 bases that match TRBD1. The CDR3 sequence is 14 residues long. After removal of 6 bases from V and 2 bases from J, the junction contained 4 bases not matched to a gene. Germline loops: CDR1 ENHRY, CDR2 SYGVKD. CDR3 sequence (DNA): TGTGCCATCAGCGGACAGGGGTCTAACACTGAAGCTTTCTTT. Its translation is CAISGQGSNTEAFF.

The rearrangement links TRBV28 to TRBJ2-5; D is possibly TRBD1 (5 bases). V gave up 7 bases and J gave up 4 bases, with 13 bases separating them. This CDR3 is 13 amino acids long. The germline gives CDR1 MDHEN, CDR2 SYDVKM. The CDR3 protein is CASNRRQGETQYF. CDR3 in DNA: TGTGCCAGCAATCGGCGGCAGGGAGAGACCCAGTACTTC.

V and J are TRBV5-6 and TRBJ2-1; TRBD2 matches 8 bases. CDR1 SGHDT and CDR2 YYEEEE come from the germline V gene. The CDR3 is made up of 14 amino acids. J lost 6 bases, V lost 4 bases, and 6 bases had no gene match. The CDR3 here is CASSPRGGANEQFF. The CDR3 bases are TGTGCCAGCAGCCCCCGGGGGGGGGCCAATGAGCAGTTCTTC. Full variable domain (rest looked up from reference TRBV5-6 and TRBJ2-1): DAGVTQSPTHLIKTRGQQVTLRCSPKSGHDTVSWYQQALGQGPQFIFQYYEEEERQRGNFPDRFSGHQFPNYSSELNVNALLLGDSALYLCASSPRGGANEQFFGPGTRLTVL.

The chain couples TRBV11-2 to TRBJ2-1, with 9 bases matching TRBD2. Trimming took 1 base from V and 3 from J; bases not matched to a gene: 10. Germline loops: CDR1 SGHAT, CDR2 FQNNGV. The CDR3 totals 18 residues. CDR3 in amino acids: CASSLVGLAGVYYNEQFF. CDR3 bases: TGTGCCAGCAGCTTAGTGGGGTTAGCGGGAGTTTACTACAATGAGCAGTTCTTC.

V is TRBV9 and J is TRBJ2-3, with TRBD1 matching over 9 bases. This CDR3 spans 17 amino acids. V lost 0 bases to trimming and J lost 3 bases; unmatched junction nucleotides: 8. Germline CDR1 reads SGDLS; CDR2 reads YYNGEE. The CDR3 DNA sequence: TGTGCCAGCAGCGTAGATGGGGGGACAGGGAAGACAGATACGCAGTATTTT. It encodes CASSVDGGTGKTDTQYF.